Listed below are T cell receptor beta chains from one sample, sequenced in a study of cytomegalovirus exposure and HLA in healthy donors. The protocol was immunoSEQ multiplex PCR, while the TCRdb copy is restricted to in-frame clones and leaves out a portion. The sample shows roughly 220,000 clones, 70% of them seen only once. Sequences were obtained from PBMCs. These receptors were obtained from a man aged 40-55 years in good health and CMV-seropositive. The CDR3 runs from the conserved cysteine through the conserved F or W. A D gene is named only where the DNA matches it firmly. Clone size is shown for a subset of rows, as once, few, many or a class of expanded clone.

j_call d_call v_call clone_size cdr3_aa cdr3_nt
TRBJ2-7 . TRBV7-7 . CASSPQRGGYEQYF TGTGCCAGCAGCCCCCAAAGGGGGGGCTACGAGCAGTACTTC
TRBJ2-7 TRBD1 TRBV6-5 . CASSSGQGAWEQYF TGTGCCAGCAGTTCCGGACAGGGGGCTTGGGAGCAGTACTTC
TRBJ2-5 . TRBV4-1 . CASSQAGLRIAETQYF TGCGCCAGCAGCCAGGCCGGTCTCCGGATAGCGGAGACCCAGTACTTC
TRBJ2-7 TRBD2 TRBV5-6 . CASSWTGGGREQYF TGTGCCAGCAGCTGGACGGGGGGGGGCCGGGAGCAGTACTTC
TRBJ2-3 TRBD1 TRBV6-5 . CASTPSAGGYTQYF TGTGCCAGCACCCCCAGCGCAGGGGGCTATACGCAGTATTTT
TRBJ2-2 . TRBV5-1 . CASSDPGGAGELFF TGCGCCAGCAGCGACCCGGGTGGGGCGGGGGAGCTGTTTTTT
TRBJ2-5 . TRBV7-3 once CASSLQGYQETQYF TGTGCCAGCAGCCTTCAGGGGTACCAAGAGACCCAGTACTTC
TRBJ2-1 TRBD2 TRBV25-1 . CASSVAGGRNEQFF TGTGCCAGCAGTGTAGCGGGCGGAAGAAATGAGCAGTTCTTC
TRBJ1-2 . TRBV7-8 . CASSPGGRIENYGYTF TGTGCCAGCAGCCCCGGGGGGCGAATAGAAAACTATGGCTACACCTTC
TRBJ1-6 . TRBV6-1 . CASNQGRSDSPLHF TGTGCCAGCAATCAGGGTCGCTCCGATTCACCCCTCCACTTT
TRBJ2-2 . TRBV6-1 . CATIPGSNTGELFF TGTGCCACCATCCCGGGGTCGAACACCGGGGAGCTGTTTTTT
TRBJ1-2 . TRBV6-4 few CASSDRGFGYTF TGTGCCAGCAGTGACAGGGGTTTTGGCTACACCTTC
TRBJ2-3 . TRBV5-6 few CASSPPQGTYTDTQYF TGTGCCAGCAGCCCCCCCCAAGGGACTTACACAGATACGCAGTATTTT
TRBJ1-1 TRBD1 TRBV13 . CAGGRTGEFVAFF TGTGCCGGTGGACGGACAGGGGAGTTTGTAGCTTTCTTT
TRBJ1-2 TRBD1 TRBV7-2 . CASSLDRGPYGYTF TGTGCCAGCAGCTTAGACAGGGGCCCCTATGGCTACACCTTC
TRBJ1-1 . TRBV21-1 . CASSKDGQPEAFF TGTGCCAGCAGCAAAGATGGACAGCCCGAAGCTTTCTTT
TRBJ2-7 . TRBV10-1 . CASSESLAPYEQYF TGCGCCAGCAGTGAGTCTCTGGCTCCTTACGAGCAGTACTTC
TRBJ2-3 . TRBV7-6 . CASTSPGTDTQYF TGTGCCAGCACCTCCCCGGGCACAGATACGCAGTATTTT
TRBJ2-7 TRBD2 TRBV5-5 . CASSLEGAGGYEQYF TGTGCCAGCAGCTTGGAGGGAGCGGGGGGCTACGAGCAGTACTTC
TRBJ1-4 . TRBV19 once CASSIGGPQRGEKLFF TGTGCCAGTAGTATAGGGGGGCCACAGAGGGGTGAAAAACTGTTTTTT
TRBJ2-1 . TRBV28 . CASRPRYEERYYNEQFF TGTGCCAGCAGGCCGCGGTATGAGGAGCGGTACTACAATGAGCAGTTCTTC
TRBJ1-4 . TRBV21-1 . CASSNRGYYTNEKLFF TGTGCCAGCAGCAACAGGGGGTACTACACTAATGAAAAACTGTTTTTT
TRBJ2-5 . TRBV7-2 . CASSTTGRQETQYF TGTGCCAGCAGCACAACGGGGAGACAAGAGACCCAGTACTTC
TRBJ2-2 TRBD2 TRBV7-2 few CASSSTGTSGTGELFF TGTGCCAGCAGCTCAACCGGGACTAGCGGTACCGGGGAGCTGTTTTTT
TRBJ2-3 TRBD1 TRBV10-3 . CAIMATGEADTQYF TGTGCCATCATGGCGACAGGGGAAGCAGATACGCAGTATTTT
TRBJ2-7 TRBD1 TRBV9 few CASSEGQGSSYEQYF TGTGCCAGCAGCGAAGGACAGGGAAGCTCCTACGAGCAGTACTTC
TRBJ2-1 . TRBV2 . CASGTLNNEQFF TGTGCCAGCGGGACATTGAACAATGAGCAGTTCTTC
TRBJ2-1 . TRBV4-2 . CASSQELAKYNEQFF TGTGCCAGCAGCCAAGAACTAGCCAAATACAATGAGCAGTTCTTC
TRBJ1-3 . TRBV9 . CASSGTQGGNTIYF TGTGCCAGCAGCGGGACCCAGGGCGGCAACACCATATATTTT
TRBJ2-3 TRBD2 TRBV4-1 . CASSPPGVAGPHGTQYF TGCGCCAGCAGCCCTCCCGGGGTAGCGGGGCCCCATGGTACGCAGTATTTT
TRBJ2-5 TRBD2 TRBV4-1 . CASSQLLAGSYQETQYF TGCGCCAGCAGCCAACTTCTAGCGGGGAGCTACCAAGAGACCCAGTACTTC
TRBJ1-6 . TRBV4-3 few CASSQIRGNGSPLHF TGCGCCAGCAGCCAAATCAGGGGTAACGGCTCACCCCTCCACTTT